Listed below are T cell receptor beta chains from one sample, sequenced in a study of blood T cell repertoires in COVID-19. Generated by immunoSEQ multiplex PCR, the TCRdb table keeps only in-frame clones and is missing some. This table holds about 240,000 clones, about 85% found once. Sequencing input: peripheral blood. The receptors originated from a young man who had recovered from COVID-19. Each CDR3 is given with its conserved first and last residue. A D gene is named only where the DNA matches it firmly. Clone size is shown for a subset of rows, as once, few, many or a class of expanded clone.

>TRBD1|TRBJ1-2|TRBV5-1|-
CASSFDRVRGYTF
TGCGCCAGCAGCTTTGACAGGGTGAGAGGCTACACCTTC
>-|TRBJ1-5|TRBV6-2/TRBV6-3|few
CASSYGGVQPQHF
TGTGCCAGCAGTTACGGAGGGGTTCAGCCCCAGCATTTT
>-|TRBJ2-5|TRBV18|once
CASAQGEETQYF
TGTGCCAGCGCGCAGGGTGAAGAGACCCAGTACTTC
>-|TRBJ1-3|TRBV7-6|-
CASSLYSDGEVLNSGNTIYF
TGTGCCAGCAGCTTATATAGCGACGGAGAAGTTTTAAACTCTGGAAACACCATATATTTT
>TRBD1|TRBJ1-2|TRBV2|-
CATYGRDRGGYGYTF
TGTGCCACCTATGGTCGGGACAGGGGAGGCTATGGCTACACCTTC
>TRBD1|TRBJ1-2|TRBV5-1|-
CASSSGQGVYGYTF
TGCGCCAGCAGCTCCGGACAGGGTGTCTATGGCTACACCTTC
>TRBD2|TRBJ2-5|TRBV28|-
CASSSPGTIQETQYF
TGTGCCAGCAGCAGCCCCGGGACTATCCAAGAGACCCAGTACTTC
>TRBD1|TRBJ2-1|TRBV29-1|-
CSVEVRDRGLRNEQFF
TGCAGCGTTGAAGTGCGGGACAGGGGGCTCAGAAATGAGCAGTTCTTC
>-|TRBJ2-5|TRBV6-5|-
CASNYISGKQETQYF
TGTGCCAGCAATTACATCTCGGGGAAACAAGAGACCCAGTACTTC
>TRBD1|TRBJ1-3|TRBV18|-
CASSPGQAEAGNTIYF
TGTGCCAGCTCACCGGGACAGGCCGAGGCTGGAAACACCATATATTTT
>-|TRBJ1-3|TRBV5-1|-
CASSLEGVGNTIYF
TGCGCCAGCAGCTTGGAAGGGGTGGGAAACACCATATATTTT
>-|TRBJ1-2|TRBV19|once
CASTNGGLPRLVYGYTF
TGTGCCAGTACTAACGGGGGGCTTCCCAGGTTGGTCTATGGCTACACCTTC
>-|TRBJ1-5|TRBV6-6|-
CAVSQGTQPQHF
TGTGCCGTCTCACAGGGTACACAGCCCCAGCATTTT
>TRBD1|TRBJ1-1|TRBV5-1|-
CASRGQLMNTEAFF
TGCGCCAGCAGGGGACAGCTCATGAACACTGAAGCTTTCTTT
>TRBD2|TRBJ2-5|TRBV7-6|-
CASSLISGGAAQETQYF
TGTGCCAGCAGCTTAATCAGCGGGGGGGCCGCACAAGAGACCCAGTACTTC
>-|TRBJ2-1|TRBV5-1|-
CASSLGGLGYNEQFF
TGCGCCAGCAGCTTGGGGGGCCTCGGGTACAATGAGCAGTTCTTC
>TRBD1|TRBJ1-6|TRBV19|-
CASSSTGASPLHF
TGTGCCAGTAGTAGCACAGGGGCTTCACCCCTCCACTTT
>-|TRBJ1-1|TRBV12-3/TRBV12-4|-
CASSSQGNTEAFF
TGTGCCAGCAGTTCCCAGGGTAACACTGAAGCTTTCTTT
>-|TRBJ2-6|TRBV9|-
CASSASVGQTISGANVLTF
TGTGCCAGCAGCGCCTCCGTGGGCCAAACGATCTCTGGGGCCAACGTCCTGACTTTC
>TRBD1|TRBJ1-5|TRBV6-5|once
CAISGTDYQPQHF
TGTGCCATTTCCGGGACAGACTATCAGCCCCAGCATTTT
>TRBD2|TRBJ2-3|TRBV7-2|-
CASREPSGGSGTQYF
TGTGCCAGCAGGGAACCTAGCGGGGGGTCAGGAACGCAGTATTTT
>-|TRBJ1-6|TRBV4-1|-
CASSQEGQNSPLHF
TGCGCCAGCAGCCAAGAGGGCCAGAATTCACCCCTCCACTTT
>TRBD1|TRBJ1-4|TRBV5-1|-
CASSWGQVATNEKLFF
TGCGCCAGCAGCTGGGGACAGGTGGCAACTAATGAAAAACTGTTTTTT
>-|TRBJ2-5|TRBV5-1|-
CASSLEPGGDKTQYF
TGCGCCAGCAGCTTGGAGCCCGGGGGTGATAAGACCCAGTACTTC
>TRBD1|TRBJ1-1|TRBV2|-
CASTQGLRNTEAFF
TGTGCCAGCACACAGGGGTTGAGGAACACTGAAGCTTTCTTT
>TRBD1|TRBJ2-1|TRBV2|-
CASSEAGRDRSYNEQFF
TGTGCCAGCAGTGAAGCGGGCCGGGACAGGTCCTACAATGAGCAGTTCTTC
>-|TRBJ2-1|TRBV9|few
CASSVDRGLRGEQFF
TGTGCCAGCAGCGTAGATCGGGGGTTGAGGGGTGAGCAGTTCTTC
>TRBD2|TRBJ2-5|TRBV10-3|-
CAIKAGGETQYF
TGTGCCATCAAGGCGGGGGGAGAGACCCAGTACTTC
>TRBD1|TRBJ2-5|TRBV18|-
CASSLGTGGQQETQYF
TGTGCCAGCTCACTCGGGACAGGGGGTCAACAAGAGACCCAGTACTTC
>TRBD2|TRBJ2-3|TRBV18|-
CASSPPTSGDTDTQYF
TGTGCCAGCTCACCACCGACTAGCGGGGACACAGATACGCAGTATTTT
>TRBD1|TRBJ1-2|TRBV9|-
CASSVGGTDDGYTF
TGTGCCAGCAGCGTAGGGGGGACAGACGATGGCTACACCTTC
>-|TRBJ1-4|TRBV2|-
CASSAGQPKNEKLFF
TGTGCCAGCAGTGCTGGACAGCCCAAAAATGAAAAACTGTTTTTT
>-|TRBJ1-1|TRBV9|-
CASSVGLSATEAFF
TGTGCCAGCAGCGTAGGTCTATCCGCGACTGAAGCTTTCTTT
>-|TRBJ1-2|TRBV5-4|-
CASSGTGGAYGYTF
TGTGCCAGCAGCGGCACAGGTGGGGCCTATGGCTACACCTTC
>-|TRBJ2-4|TRBV28|-
CASRQGAKNIQYF
TGTGCCAGCCGCCAGGGCGCCAAAAACATTCAGTACTTC
>-|TRBJ1-1|TRBV19|-
CASSIDPQVEAFF
TGTGCCAGTAGTATAGACCCACAAGTTGAAGCTTTCTTT
>-|TRBJ2-7|TRBV14|-
CASRGGPGLHEQYF
TGTGCCAGCAGGGGCGGGCCCGGCTTACACGAGCAGTACTTC
>TRBD1|TRBJ1-1|TRBV7-9|-
CASSLALEGATEAFF
TGTGCCAGCAGCTTAGCGCTTGAGGGGGCCACTGAAGCTTTCTTT
>TRBD1|TRBJ2-1|TRBV5-1|-
CASSLRPGQTYNEQFF
TGCGCCAGCAGCTTAAGACCGGGACAGACATACAATGAGCAGTTCTTC
>-|TRBJ1-4|TRBV18|-
CASSRSGGTNEKLFF
TGTGCCAGCTCAAGGTCGGGGGGCACTAATGAAAAACTGTTTTTT
>-|TRBJ1-2|TRBV28|-
CASTLGGQGTNYGYTF
TGTGCCAGCACCCTGGGGGGTCAGGGCACTAACTATGGCTACACCTTC
>TRBD2|TRBJ2-1|TRBV7-6|-
CASSTGLAGYNEQFF
TGTGCCAGCAGCACAGGACTAGCGGGGTACAATGAGCAGTTCTTC
>-|TRBJ2-7|TRBV11-2|-
CASSLEESREQYF
TGTGCCAGCAGCTTAGAGGAGTCGAGGGAGCAGTACTTC
>-|TRBJ2-4|TRBV28|-
CASSLNRDNIQYF
TGTGCCAGCAGTCTGAACAGGGACAACATTCAGTACTTC
>-|TRBJ1-4|TRBV4-1|-
CASSQEPRVTNEKLFF
TGCGCCAGCAGCCAAGAACCCAGGGTAACTAATGAAAAACTGTTTTTT
>-|TRBJ1-5|TRBV7-3|-
CASNPGEGVRNQPQHF
TGTGCCAGCAACCCCGGTGAGGGGGTGAGGAATCAGCCCCAGCATTTT
>-|TRBJ1-1|TRBV9|-
CASSNIMNTEAFF
TGTGCCAGCAGTAACATCATGAACACTGAAGCTTTCTTT
>TRBD2|TRBJ2-1|TRBV6-4|-
CASSDSSGGFNEQFF
TGTGCCAGCAGTGACTCTAGCGGGGGTTTCAATGAGCAGTTCTTC
>-|TRBJ1-4|TRBV3-1/TRBV3-2|-
CASSQVRGRELGGVNEKLFF
TGTGCCAGCAGCCAGGTCCGTGGCAGGGAGTTGGGAGGGGTTAATGAAAAACTGTTTTTT
>-|TRBJ2-3|TRBV24-1|-
CATSSGSTDTQYF
TGTGCCACCAGTTCGGGTAGCACAGATACGCAGTATTTT
>-|TRBJ2-2|TRBV27|-
CASTPFAGTGELFF
TGTGCCAGCACCCCTTTCGCCGGCACCGGGGAGCTGTTTTTT
>TRBD1|TRBJ2-5|TRBV29-1|-
CSVGLAGGKETQYF
TGCAGCGTTGGCTTGGCAGGGGGCAAAGAGACCCAGTACTTC
>-|TRBJ1-6|TRBV11-2|-
CASSSTMNNSPLHF
TGTGCCAGCAGCTCCACAATGAATAATTCACCCCTCCACTTT
>TRBD1|TRBJ1-1|TRBV11-1|-
CASSPRTGALNTEAFF
TGTGCCAGCAGCCCCCGGACAGGGGCCCTGAACACTGAAGCTTTCTTT